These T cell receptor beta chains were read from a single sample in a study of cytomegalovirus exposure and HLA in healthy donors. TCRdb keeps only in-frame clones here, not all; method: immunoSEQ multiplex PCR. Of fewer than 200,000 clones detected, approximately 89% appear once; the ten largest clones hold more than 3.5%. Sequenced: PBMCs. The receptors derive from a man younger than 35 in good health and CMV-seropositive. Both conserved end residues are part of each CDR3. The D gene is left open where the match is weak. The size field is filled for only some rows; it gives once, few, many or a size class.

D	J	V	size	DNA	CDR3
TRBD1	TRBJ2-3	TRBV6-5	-	TGTGCCACCAGACAGGGGGAAGACACAGATACGCAGTATTTT	CATRQGEDTDTQYF
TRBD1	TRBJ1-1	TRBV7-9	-	TGTGCCAGCAGGTTGGAAGGGGGCTCTGAAGCTTTCTTT	CASRLEGGSEAFF
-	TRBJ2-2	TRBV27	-	TGTGCCAGCAGTTTATGGCCAACGAACACCGGGGAGCTGTTTTTT	CASSLWPTNTGELFF
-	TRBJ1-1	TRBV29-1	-	TGCAGCGTTGAAGTAGGGGTAGCCACTGAAGCTTTCTTT	CSVEVGVATEAFF
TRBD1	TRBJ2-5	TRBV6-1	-	TGTGCCAGCAGTGGGACAGGGGGGTTGACCCAGTACTTC	CASSGTGGLTQYF
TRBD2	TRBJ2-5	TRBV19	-	TGTGCCAGTAGACCTGGACTAGTTGGAGAGACCCAGTACTTC	CASRPGLVGETQYF
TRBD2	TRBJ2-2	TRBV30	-	TGTGCCTGGATCGTCGGGACTAGCGCCGGGGAGCTGTTTTTT	CAWIVGTSAGELFF
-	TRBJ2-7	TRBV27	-	TGTGCCAGCAGTTTATTGGGGCCCTACGAGCAGTACTTC	CASSLLGPYEQYF
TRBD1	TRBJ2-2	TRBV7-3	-	TGTGCCAGCAGCCCCCAGGGGGTAAACACCGGGGAGCTGTTTTTT	CASSPQGVNTGELFF
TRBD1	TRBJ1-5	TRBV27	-	TGTGCCAGCAAACAGGGGAATCAGCCCCAGCATTTT	CASKQGNQPQHF
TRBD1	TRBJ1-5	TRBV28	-	TGTGCCAGCAGTGTGACAGGGTTAGCCACTCAGCCCCAGCATTTT	CASSVTGLATQPQHF
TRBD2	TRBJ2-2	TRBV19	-	TGTGCCAGTAGTTCAGCGGGAGGGCCGCGAACCGGGGAGCTGTTTTTT	CASSSAGGPRTGELFF
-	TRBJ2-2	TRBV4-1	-	TGCGCCAGCGGCTCCGGGACTGGTAACACCGGGGAGCTGTTTTTT	CASGSGTGNTGELFF
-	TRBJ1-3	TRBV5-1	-	TGCGCCAGCAGTTCAGGCGTGACGGGGTCTGGAAACACCATATATTTT	CASSSGVTGSGNTIYF
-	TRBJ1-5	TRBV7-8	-	TGTGCCAGCAGCTTACGTGCGGGAGCCGATAGCAATCAGCCCCAGCATTTT	CASSLRAGADSNQPQHF
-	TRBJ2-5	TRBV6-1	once	TGTGCCAGCAGTGAATTGGCCGATGGGGGGGAGACCCAGTACTTC	CASSELADGGETQYF
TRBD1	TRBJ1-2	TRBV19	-	TGTGCCAGTAGTAGAGCGGACAGGGGTAATCTTGGCTATGGCTACACCTTC	CASSRADRGNLGYGYTF
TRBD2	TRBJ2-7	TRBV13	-	TGTGCCAGCAGCAACCCCGGACTAGCGCCTAATCCCTACGAGCAGTACTTC	CASSNPGLAPNPYEQYF
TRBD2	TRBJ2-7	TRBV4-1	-	TGCGCCAGCAGCCAGGGACCTAGCGGGGTCTACGAGCAGTACTTC	CASSQGPSGVYEQYF
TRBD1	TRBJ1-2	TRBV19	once	TGTGCCAGTAGTATATTAGGTAGGGGACAGGGTCGGAGAGGTGGCTACACCTTC	CASSILGRGQGRRGGYTF
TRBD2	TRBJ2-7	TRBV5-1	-	TGCGCCAGCAGCCCAGGGTGGGGGGGAGGATCCTACGAGCAGTACTTC	CASSPGWGGGSYEQYF
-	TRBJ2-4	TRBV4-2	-	TGTGCCAGCAGCGAAGTTCTAGCCAAAAACATTCAGTACTTC	CASSEVLAKNIQYF
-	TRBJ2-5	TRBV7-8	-	TGTGCCAGCTCCCCGAGGAGCTGGGAGACCCAGTACTTC	CASSPRSWETQYF
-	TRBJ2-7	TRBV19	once	TGTGCCAGTAGTCTTAGAATATTTACCTACGAGCAGTACTTC	CASSLRIFTYEQYF
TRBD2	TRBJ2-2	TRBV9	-	TGTGCCAGCAGCGTTAACCCTACTAGCGCAGCCGGGGAGCTGTTTTTT	CASSVNPTSAAGELFF